One sample yielded the 22 T cell receptor beta chains listed below, sequenced in a study of a mutant IDH1 vaccine in newly diagnosed glioma. Described time point: week 5, during vaccination. Vaccination used 300 ug of mutant IDH1 20-mer peptide per dose, with topical imiquimod. The protocol was immunoSEQ multiplex PCR, while the TCRdb copy is restricted to in-frame clones and leaves out a portion. This repertoire shows around 52,000 clones, around four fifths found once; its top ten account for under 2%. Antigen specificity for these receptors is unknown. The specimen comprised PBMCs, sampled from a glioma patient whose treatment included an IDH1 peptide vaccine. The receptors derive from a woman between 40 and 50 years old with glioma.

A single count supports this clone. The chain recombines TRBV5-1 with TRBJ2-2; D tentatively fits TRBD1 or TRBD2 (5 bases each). Germline loops: CDR1 SGHRS, CDR2 YFSETQ. The CDR3 extends over 16 amino acids. Trimming pared 3 bases from V and 3 bases from J, leaving 15 bases between. This CDR3 reads CASSSGPGTDTGELFF. In DNA form, the CDR3 reads TGCGCCAGCAGCTCAGGTCCAGGGACGGACACCGGGGAGCTGTTTTTT. The whole variable domain, filled in from reference TRBV5-1 and TRBJ2-2, reads KAGVTQTPRYLIKTRGQQVTLSCSPISGHRSVSWYQQTPGQGLQFLFEYFSETQRNKGNFPGRFSGRQFSNSRSEMNVSTLELGDSALYLCASSSGPGTDTGELFFGEGSRLTVL.

The V gene is TRBV2, the J gene TRBJ1-2; TRBD1 agrees at 7 bases. V was clipped by 4 bases and J by 2 bases; unmatched bases: 4. This CDR3 has 14 residues. Germline V lookup: CDR1 SNHLY, CDR2 FYNNEI. The CDR3 sequence is CASSGQGRNYGYTF. The DNA of the CDR3 is TGTGCCAGCAGTGGACAGGGTAGGAACTATGGCTACACCTTC.

The chain has TRBV2 and TRBJ2-7; tentatively, D is TRBD1 (6 bases). Trimming stripped 7 bases from V and 2 bases from J, with 21 bases between. Per the germline V gene, CDR1 is SNHLY and CDR2 is FYNNEI. This CDR3 comprises 16 residues. The CDR3 DNA sequence: TGTGCCAGCACCCCAGGGCGTGGGACATATCCCTACGAGCAGTACTTC. This encodes CASTPGRGTYPYEQYF.

The chain employs TRBV4-3 and TRBJ1-2; D is unresolved. The V end lost 0 bases, the J end lost 0 bases, and 17 bases lay between the germline ends. The CDR3 has 18 residues. The germline CDR1 and CDR2 sequences are LGHNA and YSLEER. The CDR3 reads CASSQDQDRGTANYGYTF. DNA for the CDR3: TGCGCCAGCAGCCAAGATCAGGATAGAGGAACCGCTAACTATGGCTACACCTTC.

This chain joins TRBV18 and TRBJ2-2; D not resolved. The CDR3 is 15 amino acids. The germline V and J ends were trimmed by 3 bases and 0 bases, with 8 bases remaining between them. Germline-derived CDR1 and CDR2 are KGHSH and LQKENI. CDR3 in amino acids: CASSPSRPNTGELFF. Written as DNA, the CDR3 is TGTGCCAGCTCACCGAGTAGACCGAACACCGGGGAGCTGTTTTTT.

This chain connects TRBV7-8 to TRBJ2-6; D not certain. The germline V gene encodes CDR1 SGHVS and CDR2 FQNEAQ. V gave up 1 base and J gave up 3 bases, with 10 bases separating them. This CDR3 is 16 amino acids long. In DNA, the CDR3 is TGTGCCAGCAGCTTAGTCCCAGGCGGTGGGGCCAACGTCCTGACTTTC. It translates to CASSLVPGGGANVLTF.

The chain combines TRBV19 with TRBJ2-3; no definite D call. With 5 bases removed from V and 1 base from J, the gap between germline ends came to 16 bases. The germline V gene encodes CDR1 LNHDA and CDR2 SQIVND (reference sequence). The CDR3 spans 16 residues. The CDR3 coding sequence is TGTGCCAGTAGTCCCTCGGGTCGCCGGGGCACAGATACGCAGTATTTT. This sequence encodes CASSPSGRRGTDTQYF.

This sequence joins TRBV4-3 and TRBJ2-3, with D unresolved. The germline V gene encodes CDR1 LGHNA and CDR2 YSLEER. The CDR3 runs to 12 residues. V gave up 3 bases and J gave up 5 bases, with 6 bases separating them. The CDR3 DNA follows: TGCGCCAGCAGCCAGGAAGGAGATACGCAGTATTTT. Its protein product is CASSQEGDTQYF.

The CDR3 nucleotides read TGTGCCAGCAGCTCCGGACAGTACCAAGAGACCCAGTACTTC. It specifies CASSSGQYQETQYF. The chain joins TRBV7-9 to TRBJ2-5; maybe TRBD1 (6 bases). Trimming took off 4 bases at V and 0 bases at J, with 9 bases between the two ends. This CDR3 region has 14 residues. Germline assignment: CDR1 SEHNR and CDR2 FQNEAQ (reference sequence).

The V gene is TRBV19, the J gene TRBJ2-7; no reliable D call. Trimming stripped 4 bases from V and 0 bases from J, with 13 bases between. The CDR3 runs to 15 residues. Germline V CDR1 and CDR2: LNHDA, SQIVND (reference sequence). This CDR3 reads CASSSLEGYSYEQYF. The CDR3 nucleotides are TGTGCCAGTAGTAGCCTCGAAGGGTACTCCTACGAGCAGTACTTC.

V gene TRBV6-5 combines with J gene TRBJ2-7; D call uncertain. This CDR3 has 13 residues. Trimming left V 8 bases short and J 4 bases short, with 15 bases between. CDR1 and CDR2 (germline): MNHEY, SVGAGI. The CDR3 region is CASSPQLLYEQYF. Here the CDR3 DNA reads TGTGCCAGCTCCCCTCAGTTGCTTTACGAGCAGTACTTC.

The chain is built from TRBV9 and TRBJ1-3; D ambiguous. V dropped 2 bases and J dropped 0 bases, with 12 bases sitting between them. CDR1 and CDR2 from the germline V gene are SGDLS and YYNGEE. The CDR3 extends over 16 amino acids. CDR3 in DNA: TGTGCCAGCAGCGTCGGACCAGCGCGCTCTGGAAACACCATATATTTT. It encodes CASSVGPARSGNTIYF.

This clone was detected only once. This rearrangement joins TRBV7-9 to TRBJ2-7; TRBD2 agrees at 8 bases. V dropped 5 bases and J dropped 0; count of bases not matched to a gene: 12. Per the germline V gene, CDR1 is SEHNR and CDR2 is FQNEAQ (reference sequence). This CDR3 has 17 amino acids. Here the CDR3 reads CASSRGGPIQSSYEQYF. CDR3 DNA sequence: TGTGCCAGCAGCCGCGGGGGGCCTATCCAGAGCTCCTACGAGCAGTACTTC.

This chain uses TRBV19 with TRBJ1-1; 7 bases are shared with TRBD1. Germline-derived CDR1 and CDR2 are LNHDA and SQIVND (reference sequence). The ends lost 5 bases at V and 0 bases at J; junction bases unmatched: 3. This CDR3 spans 14 amino acids. In DNA form, the CDR3 reads TGTGCCAGTAGTCGGACAGGACTGAACACTGAAGCTTTCTTT. This sequence encodes CASSRTGLNTEAFF.

The chain has TRBV11-1 and TRBJ2-3; D not certain. Looked up from germline, CDR1 is SGHAT and CDR2 is FQDESV (reference sequence). The V gene lost 2 bases and the J gene lost 5 bases, with 17 bases spanning the gap. The CDR3 runs 16 residues. The CDR3 here is CASSLRAPRALDTQYF. CDR3 coding DNA: TGTGCCAGCAGCTTAAGGGCGCCTAGGGCCCTAGATACGCAGTATTTT.

The genes are TRBV6-5 and TRBJ2-3; either TRBD1 or TRBD2 may fit D (5 bases each). Germline V CDR1 and CDR2: MNHEY, SVGAGI. The CDR3 sequence is 13 residues long. Trimming took 9 bases from V and 9 from J, leaving 19 bases between them. The CDR3 region is CASSPHRGGTQYF. The CDR3 DNA sequence: TGTGCCAGTTCACCCCACCGGGGCGGAACGCAGTATTTT.

This chain joins TRBV2 and TRBJ2-7, with D hard to call. CDR1 and CDR2 (germline): SNHLY, FYNNEI. The CDR3 is 11 residues long. DNA of the CDR3: TGTGTCTCCAAGACTCCCTACGAGCAGTACTTC. Translation: CVSKTPYEQYF.

The gene calls are TRBV5-4 and TRBJ2-7, with TRBD2 matching 14 bases. Germline assignment: CDR1 SGHNT and CDR2 YYREEE (reference sequence). The V segment lost 4 bases and the J segment 4 bases; nucleotides outside the gene matches: 4. The CDR3 sequence is 15 residues long. The DNA for the CDR3 is TGTGCCAGCAGCCCCGGACTAGCGGGGGGATACGAGCAGTACTTC. This gives the protein CASSPGLAGGYEQYF.

The chain uses TRBV9 and TRBJ1-4, with 8 positions matching TRBD1. J lost 10 bases, V lost 0 bases, and 8 bases had no gene match. Per the germline V gene, CDR1 is SGDLS and CDR2 is YYNGEE. The CDR3 spans 15 residues. CDR3 coding DNA: TGTGCCAGCAGCGTAGGTCCCCAGGGGGCCGGAAAACTGTTTTTT. Translation: CASSVGPQGAGKLFF.

The chain carries TRBV5-4 and TRBJ2-5, with TRBD2 as a possible D gene (6 bases). Germline assignment: CDR1 SGHNT and CDR2 YYREEE (reference sequence). There are 14 residues in the CDR3. Trimming pared 1 base from V and 4 bases from J, leaving 11 bases between. The chain's CDR3 is CASSLRDFAETQYF. CDR3 nucleotide sequence: TGTGCCAGCAGCTTGAGGGACTTCGCAGAGACCCAGTACTTC.

The chain is built from TRBV6-1 and TRBJ2-7, with D possibly matching TRBD2 (5 bases). The CDR3 runs 13 residues. Per germline, CDR1 MNHNS and CDR2 SASEGT. Deletions cut 8 bases from V and 2 bases from J, with 13 bases between. The CDR3 nucleotides read TGTGCCAGCCTGAGACGGAGGACCTACGAGCAGTACTTC. The encoded protein is CASLRRRTYEQYF.

This clone was counted only a few times. This chain links TRBV18 with TRBJ2-7; D unresolved. The CDR3 consists of 13 residues. In germline, CDR1 is KGHSH, CDR2 LQKENI. The V end was cut by 4 bases, the J end by 0 bases, with 7 bases between. The CDR3 DNA follows: TGTGCCAGCTCACAAAGGAGCTCCTACGAGCAGTACTTC. The encoded protein is CASSQRSSYEQYF.